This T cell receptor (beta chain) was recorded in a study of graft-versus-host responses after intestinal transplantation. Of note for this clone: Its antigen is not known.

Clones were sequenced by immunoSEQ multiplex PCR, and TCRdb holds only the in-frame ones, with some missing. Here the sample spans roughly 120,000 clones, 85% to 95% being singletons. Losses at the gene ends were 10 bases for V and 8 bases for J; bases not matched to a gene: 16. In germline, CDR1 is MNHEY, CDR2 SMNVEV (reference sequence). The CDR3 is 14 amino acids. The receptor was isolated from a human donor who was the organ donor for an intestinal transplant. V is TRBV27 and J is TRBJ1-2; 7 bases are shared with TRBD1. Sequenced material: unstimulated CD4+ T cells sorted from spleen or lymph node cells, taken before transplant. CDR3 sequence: CATKQGRSIRGYTF. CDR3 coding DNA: TGTGCCACCAAACAGGGGCGGTCGATACGGGGCTACACCTTC.